A single sample gave rise to the 13 T cell receptor beta chains below, sequenced in a study of T cells after yellow fever vaccination. TCRdb used MiXCR to reprocess the 5' RACE reads, holding one entry per CDR3 protein. The sample includes 250,000 or so distinct CDR3 sequences, more than 3.5% of them seen just once. The material sequenced was PBMCs, taken 15 days after the yellow fever booster vaccination. These receptors were obtained from a man younger than 30 who received the YFV17D yellow fever vaccine.

This clonotype was found many times. This chain uses TRBV7-2 with TRBJ1-2; tentative D call: TRBD1 (6 bases). CDR3 size: 14 residues. V dropped 5 bases and J dropped 1 base, with 11 bases sitting between them. Germline lookup yields CDR1 SGHTA and CDR2 FQGNSA. CDR3: CASSRGQINYGYTF. The CDR3 bases are TGTGCCAGCAGCCGCGGACAGATTAACTATGGCTACACCTTC.

This clonotype was detected many times. The rearrangement joins TRBV2 to TRBJ1-3; no reliable D call. The CDR3 is 13 residues long. V was trimmed by 9 bases and J by 0 bases, leaving 9 bases between them. CDR1 is SNHLY, CDR2 FYNNEI, per germline. The CDR3 DNA sequence: TGTGCCAGTAGACCGGACTCTGGAAACACCATATATTTT. This translates into CASRPDSGNTIYF.

This clonotype was observed at least ten times. The CDR3 protein is CASSVQGHGELFF. In DNA form, the CDR3 reads TGTGCCAGCAGCGTACAGGGTCACGGGGAGCTGTTTTTT. This chain links TRBV9 with TRBJ2-2; D perhaps matches TRBD1 (5 bases). V lost 1 base, J lost 7 bases, and 8 bases lay in between. The CDR3 is made up of 13 amino acids. Looked up from germline, CDR1 is SGDLS and CDR2 is YYNGEE.

This clonotype has at least ten counts. This chain links TRBV19 with TRBJ2-1; 8 bases align to TRBD1. Germline V gene lookup returns CDR1 LNHDA and CDR2 SQIVND (reference sequence). The junction had 10 bases not matched to a gene; V was cut back by 8 bases and J by 7 bases. The CDR3 sequence is 14 residues long. DNA for the CDR3: TGTGCCAGTCCGACAGGGGTAGGGGGAAATGAGCAGTTCTTC. It encodes CASPTGVGGNEQFF.

This clonotype was detected many times. The rearrangement joins TRBV5-5 to TRBJ2-7, with a tentative D call TRBD1 (6 bases). This CDR3 comprises 15 residues. CDR1 is SGHKS and CDR2 is YYEKEE in the germline V gene (reference sequence). V lost 4 bases to trimming and J lost 7 bases, with 21 bases between them. CDR3 in DNA: TGTGCCAGCAGCCAACTGGATGCCGACAGGAATGAGCAGTACGTC. Translating gives CASSQLDADRNEQYV.

This clonotype has at least ten counts. The chain carries TRBV24-1 and TRBJ2-3; possible D gene TRBD2, 7 bases. Germline loops: CDR1 KGHDR, CDR2 SFDVKD. The CDR3 has 14 amino acids. Trimming left V 5 bases short and J 1 base short, with 9 bases between. Written as DNA, the CDR3 is TGTGCCACCAGTGTGCGGGGGCGCACAGATACGCAGTATTTT. This codes for CATSVRGRTDTQYF.

This clonotype has ten or more counts. The rearrangement joins TRBV5-1 to TRBJ1-6; weak D call: TRBD1 (5 bases). The CDR3 has 14 residues. Germline assignment: CDR1 SGHRS and CDR2 YFSETQ. V shed 0 bases and J shed 7 bases, with 8 bases lying between them. The CDR3 sequence: CASSLVAGNSPLHF. The DNA for the CDR3 is TGCGCCAGCAGCTTGGTAGCAGGGAATTCACCCCTCCACTTT. The variable domain in full, with the rest retrieved from reference TRBV5-1 and TRBJ1-6, is KAGVTQTPRYLIKTRGQQVTLSCSPISGHRSVSWYQQTPGQGLQFLFEYFSETQRNKGNFPGRFSGRQFSNSRSEMNVSTLELGDSALYLCASSLVAGNSPLHFGNGTRLTVT.

This clonotype was found many times. The chain has TRBV7-9 and TRBJ2-3, with 12 bases aligning to TRBD1. CDR1 is SEHNR, CDR2 FQNEAQ, per germline (reference sequence). The length of the CDR3 is 16 residues. Trimming cost V 7 bases and J 2 bases; bases outside gene matches: 7. CDR3 nucleotides: TGTGCCAGCACCCTCGGGACAGGGGGCTTCACAGATACGCAGTATTTT. Protein product: CASTLGTGGFTDTQYF.

This clonotype was seen at least ten times. The gene calls are TRBV6-5 and TRBJ2-7, with D possibly being TRBD1 (5 bases). Germline CDR1 reads MNHEY; CDR2 reads SVGAGI. This CDR3 region has 15 residues. With 2 bases removed from V and 3 bases from J, the gap between germline ends came to 14 bases. The CDR3 sequence: CASSYEGAGYYEQYF. CDR3 DNA: TGTGCCAGCAGTTACGAAGGGGCCGGCTACTACGAGCAGTACTTC.

There are many counts of this clonotype. V is TRBV28 and J is TRBJ2-3; tentative D call: TRBD1 (5 bases). Per germline, CDR1 MDHEN and CDR2 SYDVKM. V dropped 2 bases and J dropped 5 bases, with 11 bases sitting between them. The CDR3 loop spans 14 amino acids. The CDR3 reads CASSLTPGIDTQYF. DNA of the CDR3: TGTGCCAGCAGTTTAACTCCAGGGATAGATACGCAGTATTTT.

This clonotype was seen ten or more times. The J gene is TRBJ1-6, the V gene TRBV7-2; D is uncertain. Trimming took off 5 bases at V and 7 bases at J, with 6 bases between the two ends. The germline V gene has CDR1 SGHTA and CDR2 FQGNSA. This CDR3 region has 12 residues. In nucleotides, the CDR3 is TGTGCCAGCAGCACCGGAAATTCACCCCTCCACTTT. Translating it yields CASSTGNSPLHF.

There are many counts of this clonotype. The rearrangement links TRBV11-2 to TRBJ2-3, with D perhaps given as TRBD1 or TRBD2 (5 bases each). This CDR3 has 14 amino acids. Looked up from germline, CDR1 is SGHAT and CDR2 is FQNNGV. V was trimmed by 1 base and J by 9 bases, leaving 14 bases between them. Here the CDR3 DNA reads TGTGCCAGCAGCTTAGCCACGGGACGACGGACGCAGTATTTT. Amino acids: CASSLATGRRTQYF.

The sample holds many counts of this clonotype. V gene TRBV10-1 combines with J gene TRBJ2-7, with TRBD2 identical over 10 bases. Germline CDR1 reads WNHNN; CDR2 reads SYGVQD (reference sequence). This CDR3 contains 14 residues. The J segment lost 9 bases and the V segment lost 4 bases, leaving 9 bases of the junction unmatched. In DNA form, the CDR3 reads TGCGCCAGCAGTGGAGGACTAGCGGATGGGGGGCAGTACTTC. Its protein is CASSGGLADGGQYF.